Shown below are 31 T cell receptor beta chains from a single sample sequenced in a study of shared clonotypes between healthy human individuals. Libraries were prepared by immunoSEQ multiplex PCR; TCRdb keeps only in-frame clonotypes and omits some of them. The table includes 700,000 to 950,000 clones, 96% detected once. Naive CD8 isolation took CD45RO-negative cells positively selected for CCR7 and excluded terminally differentiated effector memory CD45RA+ cells. The sample comprised naive CD8+ T cells sorted from blood. The receptors derive from a young man in good health.

The rearrangement uses TRBV10-2 and TRBJ2-7; possible D gene TRBD1, 6 bases. The germline CDR1 and CDR2 sequences are WSHSY and SAAADI. Trimming removed 2 bases from V and 2 bases from J, with 10 bases in between. The CDR3 covers 14 residues. The CDR3 sequence is CASSEHRDTYEQYF. The CDR3 DNA sequence: TGCGCCAGCAGTGAGCACAGGGACACCTACGAGCAGTACTTC.

This clone occurred once. V and J are TRBV9 and TRBJ2-2, with D perhaps matching TRBD1 or TRBD2 (5 bases each). Trimming took 0 bases from V and 3 from J, leaving 12 bases between them. Germline CDR1 SGDLS, CDR2 YYNGEE. The CDR3 contains 16 residues. CDR3 nucleotides: TGTGCCAGCAGCGTAGGCCTGATGGGGGACACCGGGGAGCTGTTTTTT. It is translated as CASSVGLMGDTGELFF.

The chain is built from TRBV11-3 and TRBJ2-2; D is perhaps TRBD2 (5 bases). From germline, CDR1 is SGHNT and CDR2 YENEEA. Trimming took 4 bases from V and 0 from J, leaving 12 bases between them. The CDR3 covers 16 residues. CDR3 DNA sequence: TGTGCCAGCAGCTCCAGAACTAGTGCGAACACCGGGGAGCTGTTTTTT. Encoded protein: CASSSRTSANTGELFF.

The chain joins TRBV7-9 to TRBJ2-1, with 7 bases matching TRBD1. Germline assignment: CDR1 SEHNR and CDR2 FQNEAQ (reference sequence). V was pared by 5 bases and J by 4 bases, with 5 bases of the junction left unmatched. The CDR3 is 14 amino acids. The CDR3 loop is CASSLGTEYNEQFF. DNA for the CDR3: TGTGCCAGCAGCCTAGGGACAGAATACAATGAGCAGTTCTTC.

The chain joins TRBV13 to TRBJ2-2, with no clear D. This CDR3 is 12 amino acids long. In germline, CDR1 is PRHDT, CDR2 FYEKMQ (reference sequence). Trimming took 2 bases from V and 6 from J, leaving 4 bases between them. The CDR3 is CASSLYSGELFF. The CDR3 DNA follows: TGTGCCAGCAGCTTATACTCCGGGGAGCTGTTTTTT. The variable domain in full, completed from reference TRBV13 and TRBJ2-2, reads AAGVIQSPRHLIKEKRETATLKCYPIPRHDTVYWYQQGPGQDPQFLISFYEKMQSDKGSIPDRFSAQQFSDYHSELNMSSLELGDSALYFCASSLYSGELFFGEGSRLTVL.

The J gene is TRBJ2-3, the V gene TRBV11-3; TRBD2 aligns across 8 bases. V was pared by 5 bases and J by 1 base, with 5 bases of the junction left unmatched. The CDR3 length is 15 residues. CDR1 and CDR2 (germline): SGHNT, YENEEA. CDR3 in amino acids: CASSRRGGGTDTQYF. Written as DNA, the CDR3 is TGTGCCAGCAGCCGCCGGGGGGGTGGCACAGATACGCAGTATTTT.

This chain connects TRBV27 to TRBJ2-7; D remains unclear. The V gene lost 3 bases and the J gene lost 2 bases, with 11 bases spanning the gap. The CDR3 length is 14 residues. Germline values: CDR1 MNHEY, CDR2 SMNVEV (reference sequence). The CDR3 protein is CASSFLGPAYEQYF. The DNA for the CDR3 is TGTGCCAGCAGTTTTTTAGGACCAGCCTACGAGCAGTACTTC.

This chain connects TRBV13 to TRBJ2-7; D might be TRBD1 (6 bases). CDR3 length: 14 residues. In germline, CDR1 is PRHDT, CDR2 FYEKMQ (reference sequence). The V gene lost 3 bases and the J gene lost 1 base, with 10 bases spanning the gap. The CDR3 here is CASSLQGSSYEQYF. DNA for the CDR3: TGTGCCAGCAGCTTGCAGGGGAGTTCCTACGAGCAGTACTTC.

V is TRBV11-2 and J is TRBJ1-1; D is undetermined. Germline V gives CDR1 SGHAT, CDR2 FQNNGV. The CDR3 has 15 amino acids. Between the trimmed V and J ends, which lost 1 base and 1 base, there was a span of 10 bases. CDR3 residues: CASSLGVVGNTEAFF. CDR3 DNA: TGTGCCAGCAGCTTAGGTGTGGTGGGGAACACTGAAGCTTTCTTT.

This rearrangement joins TRBV30 to TRBJ2-7; D is possibly TRBD1 (5 bases). Between the trimmed V and J ends, which lost 0 bases and 3 bases, there was a span of 12 bases. The V gene's germline CDR1 is GTSNPN and CDR2 SVGIG (reference sequence). The length of the CDR3 is 14 residues. CDR3 bases: TGTGCCTGGAGTGTAGGGGATAGCAGCTACGAGCAGTACTTC. This gives the protein CAWSVGDSSYEQYF.

This sequence joins TRBV7-6 and TRBJ2-1; 14 nucleotides match TRBD2. J lost 5 bases, V lost 8 bases, and 5 bases had no gene match. Germline V CDR1 and CDR2: SGHVS, FNYEAQ. This CDR3 region has 15 residues. CDR3 in amino acids: CASGGLAGVHNEQFF. In nucleotides, the CDR3 is TGTGCCAGCGGGGGACTAGCGGGAGTACACAATGAGCAGTTCTTC.

The rearrangement uses TRBV5-5 and TRBJ2-5; 12 bases agree with TRBD2. Germline V gene data show CDR1 as SGHKS and CDR2 as YYEKEE (reference sequence). The CDR3 length is 15 residues. Trimming at V came to 3 bases and at J to 9 bases, leaving 9 bases not matched to a gene. For the CDR3, the DNA is TGTGCCAGCAGCTACGGACTAGCGGGGCTCCAGGCCCAGTACTTC. Translated: CASSYGLAGLQAQYF.

The chain recombines TRBV7-9 with TRBJ1-2, with D tentatively TRBD1 (6 bases). With 1 base removed from V and 7 bases from J, the gap between germline ends came to 10 bases. Per the germline V gene, CDR1 is SEHNR and CDR2 is FQNEAQ (reference sequence). CDR3 length equals 13 residues. The DNA of the CDR3 is TGTGCCAGCAGCTTAGACAGGGTTCTTGGCTACACCTTC. Translating gives CASSLDRVLGYTF.

The V gene is TRBV4-2, the J gene TRBJ2-7, with a possible D match to TRBD2 (6 bases). From germline, CDR1 is LGHNA and CDR2 YNFKEQ. Trimming left V 1 base short and J 0 bases short, with 22 bases between. This CDR3 comprises 19 residues. CDR3 sequence reads: CASSQASFVADDPSYEQYF. For the CDR3, the DNA is TGTGCCAGCAGCCAAGCTTCCTTCGTAGCGGACGACCCCTCCTACGAGCAGTACTTC.

The chain joins TRBV27 to TRBJ1-1, with a tentative D call TRBD1 (5 bases). The CDR3 has 11 amino acids. V dropped 10 bases and J dropped 1 base, with 7 bases sitting between them. Germline lookup yields CDR1 MNHEY and CDR2 SMNVEV (reference sequence). Here the CDR3 reads CATRENTEAFF. CDR3 nucleotides: TGTGCCACCAGGGAGAACACTGAAGCTTTCTTT.

This chain links TRBV7-9 with TRBJ1-3; maybe TRBD1 (6 bases). The ends were cut back, 1 base at V and 4 bases at J, with 17 bases in the middle. The germline V gene has CDR1 SEHNR and CDR2 FQNEAQ (reference sequence). The CDR3 loop spans 17 amino acids. CDR3 bases: TGTGCCAGCAGCTTAGACAGGGCTGGAGCCTCGGGAAACACCATATATTTT. Translating gives CASSLDRAGASGNTIYF.

V and J are TRBV18 and TRBJ2-7; the D gene is possibly TRBD1 (6 bases). The CDR3 is made up of 13 amino acids. V was trimmed by 6 bases and J by 5 bases, leaving 14 bases between them. Germline CDR1 reads KGHSH; CDR2 reads LQKENI. CDR3: CASSRLGADEQYF. The CDR3 DNA follows: TGTGCCAGCTCCCGCTTGGGGGCAGACGAGCAGTACTTC.

The chain couples TRBV7-8 to TRBJ1-1; TRBD1 matches 7 bases. The length of the CDR3 is 14 residues. J gave up 6 bases and V 1 base, and 5 bases lay outside the gene matches. The germline gives CDR1 SGHVS, CDR2 FQNEAQ. CDR3 region: CASSLDAGGAEAFF. The CDR3 DNA is TGTGCCAGCAGCTTAGATGCAGGGGGTGCTGAAGCTTTCTTT.

V gene TRBV29-1 combines with J gene TRBJ2-7; maybe TRBD1 (6 bases). This CDR3 is built from 13 residues. The germline V gene encodes CDR1 SQVTM and CDR2 ANQGSEA. V lost 2 bases and J lost 4, with 12 bases in between. The CDR3 region is CSVEYGRGYEQYF. The CDR3, as DNA: TGCAGCGTTGAATACGGCAGGGGTTACGAGCAGTACTTC.

The chain has TRBV7-6 and TRBJ2-7, with TRBD2 matching 11 bases. V dropped 2 bases and J dropped 3; count of bases not matched to a gene: 9. Germline lookup yields CDR1 SGHVS and CDR2 FNYEAQ. The CDR3 runs 17 residues. The CDR3: CASSLSVGTSGHYEQYF. The DNA of the CDR3 is TGTGCCAGCAGCTTATCGGTCGGGACTAGCGGCCACTACGAGCAGTACTTC.

The chain has TRBV9 and TRBJ1-2; D gene unclear. The V end was cut by 0 bases, the J end by 3 bases, with 6 bases between. The V gene's germline CDR1 is SGDLS and CDR2 YYNGEE. The CDR3 runs to 13 residues. The CDR3 is CASSVDGDYGYTF. The CDR3 coding sequence is TGTGCCAGCAGCGTAGATGGAGACTATGGCTACACCTTC. Full variable domain (rest looked up from reference TRBV9 and TRBJ1-2): DSGVTQTPKHLITATGQRVTLRCSPRSGDLSVYWYQQSLDQGLQFLIQYYNGEERAKGNILERFSAQQFPDLHSELNLSSLELGDSALYFCASSVDGDYGYTFGSGTRLTVV.

As DNA, the CDR3 is TGTGCCAGCAGCTACCTGGCGGGCAGCTCCTACGAGCAGTACTTC. This sequence encodes CASSYLAGSSYEQYF. J is TRBJ2-7 and V is TRBV7-2, with a tentative D call TRBD2 (5 bases). The germline V gene encodes CDR1 SGHTA and CDR2 FQGNSA. This CDR3 spans 15 amino acids. The V and J ends lost 4 bases and 0 bases respectively, with 13 bases between them.

A word on this clone: In the same sample, other DNA sequences code for this CDR3. This sequence joins TRBV4-1 and TRBJ2-1; D is possibly TRBD2 (5 bases). V gave up 3 bases and J gave up 0 bases, with 9 bases separating them. Germline-derived CDR1 and CDR2 are MGHRA and YSYEKL. The CDR3 extends over 15 amino acids. Here the CDR3 reads CASSQDWSSYNEQFF. As DNA, the CDR3 is TGCGCCAGCAGCCAGGACTGGAGCTCCTACAATGAGCAGTTCTTC.

The chain is built from TRBV7-3 and TRBJ2-2; weak D call: TRBD2 (6 bases). The CDR3 length is 13 residues. Trimming left V 3 bases short and J 6 bases short, with 8 bases between. The germline gives CDR1 SGHTA, CDR2 FQGTGA. CDR3 bases: TGTGCCAGCAGCTTGCCGGGGGCCGGGGAGCTGTTTTTT. Residues: CASSLPGAGELFF.

The gene calls are TRBV2 and TRBJ2-1, with 11 nucleotides matching TRBD2. Germline V CDR1 and CDR2: SNHLY, FYNNEI. Trimming cost V 3 bases and J 5 bases; bases outside gene matches: 6. The CDR3 is 16 amino acids. The CDR3 nucleotides are TGTGCCAGCAGTGAGACCCTAGCGGGAGGAGACAATGAGCAGTTCTTC. Its protein is CASSETLAGGDNEQFF.

The V and J genes are TRBV15 and TRBJ2-1; 9 nucleotides align to TRBD2. The CDR3 totals 22 residues. Germline V CDR1 and CDR2: LNHNV, YYDKDF (reference sequence). After removal of 4 bases from V and 0 bases from J, the junction contained 22 bases not matched to a gene. The CDR3 region is CATSTSILLTSGTLSSYNEQFF. The CDR3 DNA follows: TGTGCCACCAGCACCTCTATTCTTCTGACTAGCGGAACATTGAGCTCCTACAATGAGCAGTTCTTC.

The rearrangement joins TRBV4-1 to TRBJ1-1, with 12 bases fitting TRBD1. The junction had 7 bases not matched to a gene; V was cut back by 0 bases and J by 2 bases. This CDR3 comprises 18 residues. The germline gives CDR1 MGHRA, CDR2 YSYEKL. The CDR3 sequence is CASSQDGTGGFLNTEAFF. The CDR3, as DNA: TGCGCCAGCAGCCAAGATGGGACAGGGGGCTTTCTCAACACTGAAGCTTTCTTT.

The gene calls are TRBV5-8 and TRBJ1-1; D is unresolved. The CDR3 runs 14 residues. Trimming took 3 bases from V and 5 from J, leaving 14 bases between them. CDR1 SGHTS and CDR2 YDEGEE come from the germline V gene. DNA of the CDR3: TGTGCCAGCAGCTCGTTTGCCGGGCCGACTGAAGCTTTCTTT. Its protein is CASSSFAGPTEAFF.

This chain links TRBV7-9 with TRBJ2-3; 10 positions agree with TRBD1. This CDR3 is 16 amino acids long. Trimming removed 3 bases from V and 9 bases from J; junction bases left unmatched: 12. Per germline, CDR1 SEHNR and CDR2 FQNEAQ (reference sequence). The CDR3 is CASSLSETGGFLTQYF. CDR3 DNA sequence: TGTGCCAGCAGCTTGTCAGAGACAGGGGGCTTTCTGACGCAGTATTTT.

The gene calls are TRBV5-8 and TRBJ1-1; no reliable D call. There are 15 residues in the CDR3. Germline CDR1 SGHTS, CDR2 YDEGEE. Trimming cost V 3 bases and J 5 bases, with 17 bases left between them. The CDR3 here is CASSSNGWERTEAFF. DNA for the CDR3: TGTGCCAGCAGCTCAAACGGGTGGGAGAGGACTGAAGCTTTCTTT.

The J gene is TRBJ2-7, the V gene TRBV12-5; 10 positions match TRBD2. V was clipped by 2 bases and J by 3 bases; unmatched bases: 19. The CDR3 has 20 amino acids. Germline values: CDR1 LGHNT, CDR2 FRNRAP. Written as DNA, the CDR3 is TGTGCTAGTGGTTTGTTCACTAGCGGGGAGAAAGCTGTTGGCTTCTACGAGCAGTACTTC. Protein product: CASGLFTSGEKAVGFYEQYF.